A selection of T cell receptor beta chains follows, all from one sample in a study of regulatory T cells in long-lasting Graves disease. TCRdb re-called the multiplex PCR reads through MiXCR, storing one row per CDR3 protein. Of under 450,000 distinct CDR3 sequences detected, around 15% appear once; the ten largest clones hold roughly 21%. These data are also associated with another study on T cells in Graves' hyperthyroidism and ophthalmopathy.

The sample here was peripheral blood mononuclear cells (PBMCs), taken at new diagnosis, from a patient treated with antithyroid drugs. The receptors derive from a woman under 30 with Graves disease. The CDR3 runs from the conserved cysteine through the conserved F or W. D genes are given only for firm matches. Expanded clones get a size class; other rows say once, few or many, or leave the size out.

j_call	clone_size	v_call	d_call	cdr3_nt	cdr3_aa
TRBJ2-1	NA	TRBV5-1	TRBD2	TGCGCCAGCAGCTCCGGGGGGGTCAGCTCCTACAATGAGCAGTTCTTC	CASSSGGVSSYNEQFF
TRBJ2-1	many	TRBV28	NA	TGTGCCAGCAGACTGCGAGGGGGGAGGGATGAGCAGTTCTTC	CASRLRGGRDEQFF
TRBJ1-4	few	TRBV5-1	TRBD1	TGCGCCAGCAGCTACCGGACAGGGCACAATGAAAAACTGTTTTTT	CASSYRTGHNEKLFF
TRBJ1-2	NA	TRBV7-6	TRBD1	TGTGCCAGCAGCTTGGGACAGCTATCCTATGGCTACACCTTC	CASSLGQLSYGYTF
TRBJ2-1	NA	TRBV30	TRBD2	TGTGCCTGGAGTGGTGGACTAGCGGGGATGTACAATGAGCAGTTCTTC	CAWSGGLAGMYNEQFF
TRBJ2-1	NA	TRBV3-1	NA	TGTGCCAGCAGCCAAAGCGGAGGGACTCACAATGAGCAGTTCTTC	CASSQSGGTHNEQFF
TRBJ2-5	many	TRBV7-9	NA	TGTGCCAGCAGCTCACGAGGCCCAGAGACCCAGTACTTC	CASSSRGPETQYF
TRBJ1-5	many	TRBV6-1	NA	TGTGCCAGCAGTGAAGTTCCTTTGGGGCCCCAGCATTTT	CASSEVPLGPQHF
TRBJ2-5	many	TRBV28	TRBD1	TGTGCCAGCAGTTTGATTCCAGGGGGTACAGAGACCCAGTACTTC	CASSLIPGGTETQYF
TRBJ2-7	many	TRBV7-8	NA	TGTGCCAGCAGCTCTAGGTTTGGGGGCGAGCAGTACTTC	CASSSRFGGEQYF
TRBJ1-1	NA	TRBV28	TRBD1	TGTGCCAGCAGTTACCCATCAGGGGGGCCTGAAGCTTTCTTT	CASSYPSGGPEAFF
TRBJ2-7	many	TRBV20-1	NA	TGCAGTGGGCCAGAGGCTGGAAACAGGCGCGAGCAGTACTTC	CSGPEAGNRREQYF
TRBJ1-5	NA	TRBV18	TRBD1	TGTGCCAGCTCCCCGGACAGGGAAGGTCCCCAGCATTTT	CASSPDREGPQHF
TRBJ2-5	many	TRBV2	NA	TGTGCCAGCAGCGAACTAGAGGCGGAGACCCAGTACTTC	CASSELEAETQYF
TRBJ2-7	many	TRBV5-1	TRBD1	TGCGCCAGCAGCTCGGGGGACAGGGCTAGGGAGCAGTACTTC	CASSSGDRAREQYF
TRBJ1-2	few	TRBV30	NA	TGTGCCTGGAGTGGTACAGGGCGCGCTGGCTATGGCTACACCTTC	CAWSGTGRAGYGYTF
TRBJ2-7	many	TRBV18	NA	TGTGCCAGCTCACCGATGACAGGACCTAGCTCCTACGAGCAGTACTTC	CASSPMTGPSSYEQYF
TRBJ2-1	NA	TRBV6-2/TRBV6-3	TRBD2	TGTGCCAGCACCGGCCTAGCGGGAGGGTACAATGAGCAGTTCTTC	CASTGLAGGYNEQFF
TRBJ1-3	NA	TRBV30	NA	TGTGCCTGGAGTGAAGGGGCAAGCTCTGGAAACACCATATATTTT	CAWSEGASSGNTIYF